This TCR beta chain was retrieved from a study of graft-versus-host responses after intestinal transplantation. On this clone: Its specificity is not known.

Generated by immunoSEQ multiplex PCR, the TCRdb table keeps only in-frame clones and is missing some. The table has around 29,000 clones, 85% to 95% seen once. The study's findings and limits: Recipient marrow held GvH clones, some first seen in ileum or blood.

The clonotype comes from a human patient who received an intestinal transplant, so some T cells may come from the graft donor. The material sequenced was PBMCs, taken just over 65 days after intestinal transplant.

CDR3 in amino acids: CASSLPDRARHEQYF. CDR3 coding DNA: TGCGCCAGCAGTCTCCCCGACAGGGCACGCCACGAGCAGTACTTC. The V call is TRBV23-1, the J call TRBJ2-7, with 7 bases fitting TRBD1. TRBV23-1 is an ORF for which the function is uncertain. This CDR3 region has 15 residues. Trimming removed 4 bases from V and 5 bases from J; junction bases left unmatched: 11.